This record covers a single T cell receptor (beta chain). Its antigen is currently unknown. With 60 Vbeta and 13 Jbeta primers, the PCR was carried out. Profiled with immunoSEQ multiplex PCR; TCRdb holds only in-frame clones, not every one. This sample's table reports over 100,000 clones. The sample is drawn from a study of cytomegalovirus exposure and HLA in healthy donors. Study results and caveats: When analyzed later, a missense DCLRE1C variant was found to be linked to TCR beta V- and J-gene trimming.

The V end was cut by 4 bases, the J end by 6 bases, with 10 bases between. Germline CDR1 MNHEY, CDR2 SMNVEV (reference sequence). The CDR3 consists of 12 residues. All the people who gave samples were healthy bone marrow donors. The clonotype was recovered from a man aged 18 to 29 in good health and CMV-seronegative. This sequence joins TRBV27 and TRBJ2-7; no clear D gene. The specimen was PBMCs. CDR3 DNA: TGTGCCAGCAGTTCGCGGCTTGGCGAGCAGTACTTC. This codes for CASSSRLGEQYF.